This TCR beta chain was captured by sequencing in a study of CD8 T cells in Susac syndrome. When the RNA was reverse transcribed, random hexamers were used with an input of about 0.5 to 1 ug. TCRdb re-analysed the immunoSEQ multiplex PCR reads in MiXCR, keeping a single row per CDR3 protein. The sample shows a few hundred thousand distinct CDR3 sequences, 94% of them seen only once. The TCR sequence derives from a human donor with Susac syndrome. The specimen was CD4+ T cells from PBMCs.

DNA of the CDR3: TGTGCCAGCAGTCCGAGACAGGGTTACAATGAGCAGTTCTTC. This translates into CASSPRQGYNEQFF. The chain employs TRBV6-6 and TRBJ2-1; TRBD1 aligns across 7 bases. The CDR3 contains 14 residues. Germline lookup yields CDR1 MNHNY and CDR2 SVGAGI (reference sequence). Trimming removed 5 bases from V and 4 bases from J; junction bases left unmatched: 5.